Listed below are T cell receptor beta chains from one sample, sequenced in a study of identical twins. In TCRdb, the 5' RACE reads were re-called with MiXCR into one record per CDR3 protein. The table shows roughly 1.6 million distinct CDR3 sequences, with roughly 35% occurring only once. The sequenced material came from cord blood. These receptors all come from a newborn girl in good health. CDR3s include the opening cysteine and the closing phenylalanine or tryptophan. A D gene is named only where the DNA matches it firmly. Size is stated for part of the rows, as once, few or many counts, or as a class when the clone is expanded.

.	TRBJ1-6	.	TRBV20-1	CSARDLGRDNSPLHF
.	.	.	TRBV5-6	CASSYDRSSYNEQYF
.	TRBJ1-5	.	TRBV9	CASNEGEGSNQPQHF
.	TRBJ2-5	.	TRBV19	CASSMSRGGSRETQYF
.	TRBJ2-7	.	TRBV20-1	CSAREGGGGSYEQYF
TRBD2	TRBJ2-3	.	TRBV20-1	CSPHRGVLDTQYF
.	TRBJ2-3	.	TRBV3-1	CASSQVSSRVLRGTDTQYF
TRBD2	TRBJ2-3	.	TRBV6-2/TRBV6-3	CASSYSGLAGVVQYF
.	TRBJ2-5	.	TRBV7-2	CASSLAWGSLETQYF
TRBD1	TRBJ2-1	many	TRBV27	CASSLGTVNEQFF
.	TRBJ1-5	.	TRBV4-1	CASSQATGLLQPQHF
.	TRBJ2-3	.	TRBV4-2	CASSQGRLPTDTQYF
TRBD1	TRBJ1-4	.	TRBV7-8	CASSSPGTADEKLFF
.	TRBJ1-6	.	TRBV5-6	CASSPGDSPLHF
.	TRBJ2-1	few	TRBV28	CASSVGFYNEQFF
.	TRBJ2-3	.	TRBV13	CASSSGERADTQYF
.	TRBJ1-4	few	TRBV20-1	CSARGEGRNEKLFF
TRBD1	TRBJ2-7	many	TRBV29-1	CSVEMGQGRGYEQYF
.	TRBJ2-1	.	TRBV4-1	CASSQAEGKVQFF
.	TRBJ2-7	.	TRBV6-2/TRBV6-3	CASRAQGTYEQYF
.	TRBJ2-7	.	TRBV15	CATSRDLERPWQYF
TRBD1	TRBJ1-1	few	TRBV12-3/TRBV12-4	CATNAVNVGQMNTEAFF
.	TRBJ1-5	.	TRBV24-1	CATRTVQPQHF
TRBD2	TRBJ2-7	.	TRBV12-3/TRBV12-4	CASSFREGNEQYF
.	TRBJ2-3	many	TRBV20-1	CSARVIQTLTDTQYF
TRBD1	TRBJ1-2	few	TRBV7-9	CASSRRTGDVYGYTF
.	TRBJ2-1	.	TRBV5-8	CASSSVGEQFF
TRBD1	TRBJ2-7	many	TRBV5-6	CASRYSGTGPYEQYF
.	TRBJ1-2	many	TRBV6-6	CASSLGAAAPYGYTF
.	TRBJ1-2	many	TRBV6-5	CASSYYDRHLGYTF
.	TRBJ1-3	.	TRBV20-1	CSAREGSGNTIYF
.	TRBJ2-4	.	TRBV28	CASFSGATENIQYF
.	TRBJ1-6	few	TRBV20-1	CSARSGPRGNSPLHF
.	TRBJ2-7	many	TRBV10-3	CAISDLAGSYEQYF
.	TRBJ2-5	few	TRBV25-1	CASSEGSAGKETQYF
TRBD1	TRBJ2-1	.	TRBV25-1	CASSAYRGNEQFF
TRBD2	TRBJ2-5	few	TRBV7-2	CASSLVAGESETQYF
TRBD1	TRBJ1-1	.	TRBV29-1	CSTPGQGLNTEAFF
.	TRBJ2-6	.	TRBV20-1	CSAFRSGANVPTF
.	TRBJ2-7	.	TRBV11-2	CASSLWPSASYEQYF